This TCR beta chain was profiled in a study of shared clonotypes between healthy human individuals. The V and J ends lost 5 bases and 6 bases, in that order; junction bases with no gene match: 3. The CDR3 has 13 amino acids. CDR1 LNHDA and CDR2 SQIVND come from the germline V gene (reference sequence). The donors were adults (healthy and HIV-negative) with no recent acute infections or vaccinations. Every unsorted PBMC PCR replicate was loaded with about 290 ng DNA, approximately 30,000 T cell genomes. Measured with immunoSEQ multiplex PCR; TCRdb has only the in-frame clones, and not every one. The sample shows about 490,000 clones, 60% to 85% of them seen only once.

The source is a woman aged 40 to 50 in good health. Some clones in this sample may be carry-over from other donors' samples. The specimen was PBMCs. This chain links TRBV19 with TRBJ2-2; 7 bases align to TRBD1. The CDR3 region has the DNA TGTGCCAGTAGTGCCGGGACAGCCGGGGAGCTGTTTTTT. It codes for CASSAGTAGELFF. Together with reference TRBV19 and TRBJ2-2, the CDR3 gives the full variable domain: DGGITQSPKYLFRKEGQNVTLSCEQNLNHDAMYWYRQDPGQGLRLIYYSQIVNDFQKGDIAEGYSVSREKKESFPLTVTSAQKNPTAFYLCASSAGTAGELFFGEGSRLTVL.